A single sample gave rise to the 23 T cell receptor beta chains below, sequenced in a study of T cell repertoires in cytomegalovirus infection. In TCRdb, the reads were re-called with MiXCR into one record per CDR3 protein. Of a few hundred thousand distinct CDR3 sequences detected, around a sixth appear once; the ten largest clones hold about 12%. What was sequenced was PBMCs. These receptors were collected from a human donor in good health (CMV status not recorded). Some clones in this sample may be carry-over from other donors' samples.

In this sample, this clonotype turned up a few times. For the CDR3, the DNA is TGTGCCAGCTCACCACAGCGGGGGGAAGAGACCCAGTACTTC. Translated: CASSPQRGEETQYF. The chain recombines TRBV18 with TRBJ2-5, with 9 bases aligning to TRBD2. Germline CDR1 reads KGHSH; CDR2 reads LQKENI. The length of the CDR3 is 14 residues. The V segment lost 1 base and the J segment 3 bases; nucleotides outside the gene matches: 0.

This clonotype was recorded a few times. The CDR3 DNA sequence: TGTGCCAGCAGTTTTAGACGAGAGACCCAGTACTTC. Its translation: CASSFRRETQYF. The V gene is TRBV12-3 or TRBV12-4, the J gene TRBJ2-5; D not resolved. CDR3 length equals 12 residues. Between the trimmed V and J ends, which lost 3 bases and 4 bases, there was a span of 6 bases.

The table lists this clonotype with a few counts. This chain links TRBV12-3 or TRBV12-4 with TRBJ2-5; weak D call: TRBD1 (5 bases). V was trimmed by 1 base and J by 5 bases, leaving 26 bases between them. This CDR3 spans 19 amino acids. This CDR3 is CASSLDSRVGPSLGETQYF. The CDR3 DNA reads TGTGCCAGCAGTTTAGACTCACGCGTGGGGCCTTCATTAGGGGAGACCCAGTACTTC.

This chain links TRBV28 with TRBJ2-1, with D unclear. This CDR3 is 11 amino acids long. The V end lost 5 bases, the J end lost 5 bases, and 4 bases lay between the germline ends. Germline V gene data show CDR1 as MDHEN and CDR2 as SYDVKM. CDR3 DNA: TGTGCCAGCAGTCGTCACAATGAGCAGTTCTTC. This encodes CASSRHNEQFF.

This sequence joins TRBV29-1 and TRBJ2-1; D is unresolved. The germline CDR1 and CDR2 sequences are SQVTM and ANQGSEA. This CDR3 has 13 residues. The V and J ends lost 4 bases and 0 bases respectively, with 7 bases between them. The CDR3 here is CSVGQSSYNEQFF. CDR3 nucleotides: TGCAGCGTTGGCCAGAGCTCCTACAATGAGCAGTTCTTC.

This chain links TRBV9 with TRBJ2-1, with D tentatively TRBD1 or TRBD2 (5 bases each). The CDR3 is 13 amino acids. From germline, CDR1 is SGDLS and CDR2 YYNGEE. With 4 bases removed from V and 7 bases from J, the gap between germline ends came to 12 bases. CDR3 residues: CASSLGTWNEQFF. The CDR3 DNA is TGTGCCAGCAGCCTTGGGACCTGGAATGAGCAGTTCTTC.

This clonotype has a handful of counts. The chain couples TRBV28 to TRBJ1-4; the D is unclear. This CDR3 spans 11 amino acids. V was cut by 5 bases and J by 6 bases, with 4 bases left in between. The germline V gene has CDR1 MDHEN and CDR2 SYDVKM. In nucleotides, the CDR3 is TGTGCCAGCAGTCCCGATGAAAAACTGTTTTTT. It specifies CASSPDEKLFF.

The chain is built from TRBV3-1 and TRBJ1-4, with D maybe TRBD1 (6 bases). V lost 1 base to trimming and J lost 8 bases, with 11 bases between them. Germline CDR1 is LGHDT and CDR2 is YNNKEL (reference sequence). This CDR3 comprises 14 residues. The CDR3 bases are TGTGCCAGCAGCCAAGGGGGGCCTTTGGAAAAACTGTTTTTT. Translated: CASSQGGPLEKLFF.

This clonotype was seen repeatedly, ten times or more. J is TRBJ2-1 and V is TRBV12-3 or TRBV12-4; unclear D gene. The CDR3 is 14 residues long. The V end was cut by 3 bases, the J end by 5 bases, with 11 bases between. The chain's CDR3 is CASSFSGQDNEQFF. The DNA for the CDR3 is TGTGCCAGCAGTTTCTCCGGGCAGGACAATGAGCAGTTCTTC.

This clonotype was seen more than once but under ten times. V is TRBV19 and J is TRBJ1-6; 8 bases fit TRBD1. CDR1 and CDR2 from the germline V gene are LNHDA and SQIVND (reference sequence). The V gene end was trimmed by 4 bases and the J gene end by 6 bases; junction bases not matched to a gene: 5. The CDR3 has 15 residues. Here the CDR3 DNA reads TGTGCCAGTAGTACTCAGGGGGCGAGTAATTCACCCCTCCACTTT. Translating it yields CASSTQGASNSPLHF.

The chain is built from TRBV5-4 and TRBJ1-6, with D possibly TRBD1 on 6 matching bases. The length of the CDR3 is 16 residues. The germline V gene encodes CDR1 SGHNT and CDR2 YYREEE (reference sequence). V was cut by 4 bases and J by 4 bases, with 15 bases left in between. CDR3 sequence: CASSLQGRSYNSPLHF. The CDR3 DNA follows: TGTGCCAGCAGCCTACAGGGTAGAAGTTATAATTCACCCCTCCACTTT.

The CDR3 reads CASSVALSSGYTF. CDR3 nucleotides: TGTGCCAGCAGTGTCGCACTCTCAAGTGGCTACACCTTC. The chain uses TRBV2 and TRBJ1-2; D is ambiguous. This CDR3 spans 13 amino acids. Germline V gene lookup returns CDR1 SNHLY and CDR2 FYNNEI. V was trimmed by 4 bases and J by 7 bases, leaving 13 bases between them.

In its sample, this clonotype was seen many times. CDR3 sequence (DNA): TGTGCCAGCAGCATACAGGCAACGTTTGATCCTCGCTCTGGGGCCAACGTCCTGACTTTC. Translated: CASSIQATFDPRSGANVLTF. J is TRBJ2-6 and V is TRBV7-6; a possible D gene is TRBD1 (5 bases). The V end was cut by 5 bases, the J end by 0 bases, with 23 bases between. The CDR3 length is 20 residues. The V gene's germline CDR1 is SGHVS and CDR2 FNYEAQ.

The rearrangement joins TRBV10-3 to TRBJ1-5; D unresolved. In germline, CDR1 is ENHRY, CDR2 SYGVKD. The CDR3 is made up of 13 amino acids. V was clipped by 5 bases and J by 2 bases, with 7 bases between them. The CDR3 sequence: CAISPGRNQPQHF. CDR3 bases: TGTGCCATCAGTCCAGGACGCAATCAGCCCCAGCATTTT.

The rearrangement joins TRBV20-1 to TRBJ2-3; 13 bases are a match to TRBD2. Germline V gives CDR1 DFQATT, CDR2 SNEGSKA (reference sequence). The V and J ends lost 6 bases and 5 bases, in that order; junction bases with no gene match: 8. The CDR3 has 15 residues. The CDR3 nucleotides are TGCAGTGCAAGACTAGCGGGGGGTTTCATAGATACGCAGTATTTT. Translating it yields CSARLAGGFIDTQYF.

This clonotype came up many times. V and J are TRBV7-2 and TRBJ1-6, with D hard to call. Germline-derived CDR1 and CDR2 are SGHTA and FQGNSA. V dropped 3 bases and J dropped 6 bases, with 9 bases sitting between them. The CDR3 length is 14 residues. The CDR3 spells CASSFGPINSPLHF. CDR3 DNA sequence: TGTGCCAGCAGCTTCGGACCGATTAATTCACCCCTCCACTTT.

This chain links TRBV11-2 with TRBJ1-2; 9 nucleotides match TRBD1. The CDR3 length is 16 residues. V shed 5 bases, J shed 6 bases, and the junction held 13 bases outside the gene matches. Germline-derived CDR1 and CDR2 are SGHAT and FQNNGV. The CDR3 DNA reads TGTGCCAGCAGCCGAACAGGGGGCCGTCGGAATGATGGCTACACCTTC. Amino acid sequence: CASSRTGGRRNDGYTF.

This chain links TRBV7-2 with TRBJ1-4, with D possibly TRBD1 on 5 matching bases. Per germline, CDR1 SGHTA and CDR2 FQGNSA. This CDR3 has 13 residues. Trimming stripped 8 bases from V and 4 bases from J, with 11 bases between. The CDR3: CASGRQFNEKLFF. CDR3 DNA sequence: TGTGCCAGCGGCCGACAGTTTAATGAAAAACTGTTTTTT.

This clonotype has only a few counts. The chain links TRBV28 to TRBJ2-7, with D tentatively TRBD1 (5 bases). CDR1 and CDR2 (germline): MDHEN, SYDVKM. The CDR3 covers 15 residues. V dropped 3 bases and J dropped 1 base, with 13 bases sitting between them. The CDR3 sequence: CASSFIQGNSYEQYF. The CDR3 bases are TGTGCCAGCAGTTTTATCCAGGGAAATTCCTACGAGCAGTACTTC. The whole variable domain, filled in from reference TRBV28 and TRBJ2-7, reads DVKVTQSSRYLVKRTGEKVFLECVQDMDHENMFWYRQDPGLGLRLIYFSYDVKMKEKGDIPEGYSVSREKKERFSLILESASTNQTSMYLCASSFIQGNSYEQYFGPGTRLTVT.

This clonotype has more than one count but fewer than ten. The gene calls are TRBV14 and TRBJ1-5; D is perhaps TRBD1 (5 bases). Germline V gene lookup returns CDR1 SGHDN and CDR2 FVKESK. CDR3 size: 11 residues. V lost 4 bases, J lost 9 bases, and 7 bases lay in between. The CDR3 loop is CASSPGRPQHF. CDR3 in DNA: TGTGCCAGCAGCCCAGGGCGGCCCCAGCATTTT.

This clonotype was detected only a few times. The chain joins TRBV19 to TRBJ2-4; 8 bases match TRBD1. V was clipped by 5 bases and J by 1 base; unmatched bases: 7. CDR1 and CDR2 (germline): LNHDA, SQIVND (reference sequence). The CDR3 spans 16 residues. DNA for the CDR3: TGTGCCAGTAGTCAGCCGGGACAGGTGGCCAAAAACATTCAGTACTTC. Amino acid sequence: CASSQPGQVAKNIQYF.

In its sample, this clonotype was seen many times. This sequence joins TRBV7-2 and TRBJ2-7; tentative D call: TRBD1 (5 bases). Germline V CDR1 and CDR2: SGHTA, FQGNSA. The CDR3 is 16 residues long. V dropped 1 base and J dropped 2 bases, with 15 bases sitting between them. The CDR3 coding sequence is TGTGCCAGCAGCTTAGTTTCCCAGGGTGGGCCCTACGAGCAGTACTTC. It encodes CASSLVSQGGPYEQYF.

This clonotype was counted at least ten times. This sequence joins TRBV7-9 and TRBJ2-2, with D perhaps TRBD2 (5 bases). The CDR3 sequence is 16 residues long. Trimming pared 1 base from V and 1 base from J, leaving 10 bases between. Germline loops: CDR1 SEHNR, CDR2 FQNEAQ (reference sequence). This CDR3 is CASSLGETMNTGELFF. The CDR3 DNA is TGTGCCAGCAGCTTAGGGGAGACGATGAACACCGGGGAGCTGTTTTTT.